What follows are 9 T cell receptor beta chains derived from one specimen sequenced in a study of blood T cell repertoires in COVID-19. Sequenced by immunoSEQ multiplex PCR; TCRdb stores in-frame clones only, minus some. The table records 55,000 to 80,000 clones, approximately 88% of them present only once. Material: peripheral blood. The receptor set was obtained from a woman aged 55-75 years with acute or convalescent COVID-19.

The J gene is TRBJ1-5, the V gene TRBV15; possibly TRBD1 for D (6 bases). Germline values: CDR1 LNHNV, CDR2 YYDKDF (reference sequence). V lost 2 bases, J lost 7 bases, and 12 bases lay in between. The CDR3 is 14 residues long. In nucleotides, the CDR3 is TGTGCCACCAGCAGACAGGGGCTGGACCAGCCCCAGCATTTT. This sequence encodes CATSRQGLDQPQHF.

This clone was seen just once. The rearrangement joins TRBV4-1 to TRBJ2-1, with 9 bases aligning to TRBD2. Germline V CDR1 and CDR2: MGHRA, YSYEKL. V shed 8 bases, J shed 10 bases, and the junction held 12 bases outside the gene matches. The CDR3 runs to 14 residues. CDR3 sequence: CASAGRGGHREQFF. The CDR3 DNA sequence: TGCGCCAGCGCGGGGCGGGGGGGCCACAGGGAGCAGTTCTTC.

In this sample, this clone turned up once. V is TRBV4-1 and J is TRBJ1-4; 8 bases map to TRBD1. After removal of 1 base from V and 7 bases from J, the junction contained 8 bases not matched to a gene. Germline V gene data show CDR1 as MGHRA and CDR2 as YSYEKL. This CDR3 comprises 16 residues. The CDR3 sequence: CASSQAPQGVAEKLFF. Here the CDR3 DNA reads TGCGCCAGCAGCCAAGCCCCACAGGGGGTTGCTGAAAAACTGTTTTTT.

The chain employs TRBV4-2 and TRBJ2-3; 11 positions match TRBD1. Per the germline V gene, CDR1 is LGHNA and CDR2 is YNFKEQ. The CDR3 covers 18 residues. V shed 0 bases and J 2 bases; nucleotides not matched to a gene: 7. CDR3 protein: CASSQDPRDRGTTDTQYF. The CDR3 DNA is TGTGCCAGCAGCCAAGATCCACGGGACAGGGGGACCACAGATACGCAGTATTTT.

CDR3 residues: CASSLGQRNYGYTF. The CDR3 nucleotides are TGTGCCAGCAGCTTAGGACAGCGTAACTATGGCTACACCTTC. The rearrangement joins TRBV7-8 to TRBJ1-2; possible D gene TRBD1, 5 bases. The V end was cut by 1 base, the J end by 1 base, with 7 bases between. Per the germline V gene, CDR1 is SGHVS and CDR2 is FQNEAQ. The CDR3 consists of 14 residues.

In its sample, this clone was seen once. V gene TRBV20-1 combines with J gene TRBJ2-1; D uncertain. The CDR3 loop spans 11 amino acids. Germline V gene data show CDR1 as DFQATT and CDR2 as SNEGSKA (reference sequence). V was trimmed by 5 bases and J by 4 bases, leaving 6 bases between them. CDR3 loop: CSAGPYNEQFF. DNA of the CDR3: TGCAGTGCTGGGCCTTACAATGAGCAGTTCTTC.

The chain carries TRBV3-1 (or the pseudogene TRBV3-2) and TRBJ2-1; D unresolved. Looked up from germline, CDR1 is LGHDT and CDR2 is YNNKEL (reference sequence). V was clipped by 3 bases and J by 8 bases, with 14 bases between them. This CDR3 is built from 14 residues. The CDR3: CASSQLSLVDEQFF. As DNA, the CDR3 is TGTGCCAGCAGCCAGCTTAGCCTAGTCGATGAGCAGTTCTTC.

The CDR3 loop reads CASSPSREKLFF. For the CDR3, the DNA is TGTGCCAGCAGCCCCTCGCGTGAAAAACTGTTTTTT. The chain has TRBV9 and TRBJ1-4, with D hard to call. The CDR3 has 12 amino acids. Germline V gives CDR1 SGDLS, CDR2 YYNGEE. The V and J ends lost 4 bases and 7 bases respectively, with 8 bases between them.

This chain uses TRBV9 with TRBJ2-2, with 9 bases lining up with TRBD2. From germline, CDR1 is SGDLS and CDR2 YYNGEE. J gave up 6 bases and V 0 bases, and 9 bases lay outside the gene matches. The CDR3 contains 17 residues. CDR3 DNA sequence: TGTGCCAGCAGCGTAGATGGTAGGGGGACTAGCCCCGGGGAGCTGTTTTTT. Translated: CASSVDGRGTSPGELFF.